The clone carrying this T cell receptor beta chain was recorded once. This sample was included in a study of blood T cells in healthy people across ages. A second PCR, run for about 7 to 12 cycles, used a sample-barcoded 5' primer plus a J-beta primer mix. Via MiXCR, TCRdb re-called the 5' RACE reads, giving one row per CDR3 protein. The data contain approximately 1.5 million distinct CDR3 sequences, less than 45% of them singletons. The sequence came from a woman in her late teens or twenties in good health. The sequenced sample was blood.

CDR3 region: CASSQGRQGAMPQHF. The DNA of the CDR3 is TGTGCCAGCTCACAGGGTCGACAGGGGGCTATGCCCCAGCATTTT. The V and J genes are TRBV18 and TRBJ1-5, with TRBD1 identical over 10 bases. The germline V gene encodes CDR1 KGHSH and CDR2 LQKENI. V trimming: 4 bases; J trimming: 9 bases; junction bases outside the gene matches: 9. The CDR3 length is 15 residues. The full variable domain, rest sourced from reference TRBV18 and TRBJ1-5, is NAGVMQNPRHLVRRRGQEARLRCSPMKGHSHVYWYRQLPEEGLKFMVYLQKENIIDESGMPKERFSAEFPKEGPSILRIQQVVRGDSAAYFCASSQGRQGAMPQHFGDGTRLSIL.